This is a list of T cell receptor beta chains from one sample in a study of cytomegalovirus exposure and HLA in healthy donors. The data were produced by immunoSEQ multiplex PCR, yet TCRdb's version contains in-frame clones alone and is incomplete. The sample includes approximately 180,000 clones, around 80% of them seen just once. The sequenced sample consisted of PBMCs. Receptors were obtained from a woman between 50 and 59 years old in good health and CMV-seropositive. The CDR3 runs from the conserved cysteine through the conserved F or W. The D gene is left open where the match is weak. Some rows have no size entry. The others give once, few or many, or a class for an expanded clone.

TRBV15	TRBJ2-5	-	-	TGTGCCACCAGCAGAGACCCGCGCCAAGAGACCCAGTACTTC	CATSRDPRQETQYF
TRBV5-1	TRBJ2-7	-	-	TGCGCCAGCAGCTTGAAAGGGGAAAACCCGTCCTACGAGCAGTACTTC	CASSLKGENPSYEQYF
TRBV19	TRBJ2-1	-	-	TGTGCCAGTAGCAGACAAAGCAATGAGCAGTTCTTC	CASSRQSNEQFF
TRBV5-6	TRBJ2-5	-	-	TGTGCCAGCAGCGGGGGGGGGCGGCAAGAGACCCAGTACTTC	CASSGGGRQETQYF
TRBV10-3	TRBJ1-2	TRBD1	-	TGTGCCATCAGTGAGTCTGGACAGGCCCTCTATGGCTACACCTTC	CAISESGQALYGYTF
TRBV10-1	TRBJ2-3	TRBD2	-	TGCGCCAGCAGTGAGTTAAGGACTAGCGGCCCCTGGGAAGATACGCAGTATTTT	CASSELRTSGPWEDTQYF
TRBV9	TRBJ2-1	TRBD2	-	TGTGCCAGCAGCCCCACGACCCGCGGGGGGTCCTACAATGAGCAGTTCTTC	CASSPTTRGGSYNEQFF
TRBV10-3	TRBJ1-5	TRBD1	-	TGTGCCATCAGCGGGACAGGGGGTCAGCCCCAGCATTTT	CAISGTGGQPQHF
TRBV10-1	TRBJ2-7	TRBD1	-	TGCGCCAGCAGTGCCGGGACAGAGACCTACGAGCAGTACTTC	CASSAGTETYEQYF
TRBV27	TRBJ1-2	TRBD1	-	TGTGCCAGCAGTCCAGGGGGCCGAGGCTATGGCTACACCTTC	CASSPGGRGYGYTF
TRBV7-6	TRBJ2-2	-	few	TGTGCCAGCAGCCCGCGACAGGCGAACACCGGGGAGCTGTTTTTT	CASSPRQANTGELFF
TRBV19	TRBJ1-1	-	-	TGTGCCAGTGTTGGGACTTACCGGTCCACTGAAGCTTTCTTT	CASVGTYRSTEAFF
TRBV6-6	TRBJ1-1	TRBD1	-	TGTGCCAGCTCATACAGGGGTGGCACTGAAGCTTTCTTT	CASSYRGGTEAFF
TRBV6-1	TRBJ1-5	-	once	TGTGCCAGCAGTGAAAGTCAGGCGAGCAATCAGCCCCAGCATTTT	CASSESQASNQPQHF
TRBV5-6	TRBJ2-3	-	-	TGTGCCAGCAGCTTGGGACTGTCTGGGGGCACGCAGTATTTT	CASSLGLSGGTQYF
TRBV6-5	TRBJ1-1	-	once	TGTGCCAGCACTCGTGGGGCGAACACTGAAGCTTTCTTT	CASTRGANTEAFF
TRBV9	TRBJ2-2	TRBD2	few	TGTGCCACTAGGCGGGGGGCCACCGGGGAGCTGTTTTTT	CATRRGATGELFF
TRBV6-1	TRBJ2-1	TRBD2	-	TGTGCCAGCAGTGAAGGACTAGCCGGTTACAATGAGCAGTTCTTC	CASSEGLAGYNEQFF
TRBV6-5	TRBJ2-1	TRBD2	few	TGTGCCAGCAGTTACCGGGGACTAGCGGGGTACAATGAGCAGTTCTTC	CASSYRGLAGYNEQFF
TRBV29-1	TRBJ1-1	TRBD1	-	TGCAGCGTTGGGTGGACAGGGTCAATCACTGAAGCTTTCTTT	CSVGWTGSITEAFF
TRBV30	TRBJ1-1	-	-	TGTGCCTGGGGCTATCCCTCCCCCTTGGACAGACTGAACACTGAAGCTTTCTTT	CAWGYPSPLDRLNTEAFF
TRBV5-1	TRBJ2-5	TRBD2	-	TGCGCCAGCAGCTATGGACTAGCGGGGGGCCCAGAGACCCAGTACTTC	CASSYGLAGGPETQYF
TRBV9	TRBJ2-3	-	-	TGTGCCAGCAGCGTAGAGAAAGGGGCACCGCAGTATTTT	CASSVEKGAPQYF
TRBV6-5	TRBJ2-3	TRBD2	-	TGTGCCAGCAGTTTTACTAGCGGGGGGGAGACAGATACGCAGTATTTT	CASSFTSGGETDTQYF